Listed below are T cell receptor beta chains from one sample, sequenced in a study of blood T cell repertoires in COVID-19. The method was immunoSEQ multiplex PCR; TCRdb's version includes in-frame clones alone and lacks a portion of them. The sample shows over 250,000 clones, 65% to 90% of them seen only once. The sequenced sample was peripheral blood. The receptors were sampled from a human donor in a cohort sampled during active COVID-19. The CDR3 runs from the conserved cysteine through the conserved F or W. The D gene is left open where the match is weak. Only some rows state a clone size, as once, few, many or a class for expanded clones.

>TRBJ2-2|NA|TRBV6-4|NA
CASSQRATSNTGELFF
TGTGCCAGCAGTCAGAGGGCCACCTCGAACACCGGGGAGCTGTTTTTT
>TRBJ1-4|NA|TRBV5-6|once
CASSYLNTGTNEKLFF
TGTGCCAGCAGCTATCTAAACACAGGGACTAATGAAAAACTGTTTTTT
>TRBJ2-4|TRBD2|TRBV15|NA
CATSRDAGGSSAKNIQYF
TGTGCCACCAGCAGAGATGCGGGAGGGAGCTCAGCCAAAAACATTCAGTACTTC
>TRBJ2-7|NA|TRBV28|NA
CASSFGRVYEQYF
TGTGCCAGCAGTTTTGGCAGGGTCTACGAGCAGTACTTC
>TRBJ1-4|TRBD1|TRBV6-5|NA
CATYTGGGDEKLFF
TGTGCCACGTACACAGGGGGCGGGGACGAAAAACTGTTTTTT
>TRBJ2-7|TRBD2|TRBV5-1|NA
CASSLGTSGSGSYEQYF
TGCGCCAGCAGCTTAGGGACTAGCGGGAGCGGGTCCTACGAGCAGTACTTC
>TRBJ1-1|NA|TRBV2|few
CASSVQGGEAFF
TGTGCCAGCAGTGTGCAAGGCGGCGAAGCTTTCTTT
>TRBJ1-2|NA|TRBV30|NA
CAWRRQERGYTF
TGTGCCTGGAGAAGACAAGAAAGAGGCTACACCTTC
>TRBJ2-2|TRBD2|TRBV7-2|NA
CASSASGRDTGELFF
TGTGCCAGCAGTGCTAGCGGGAGAGACACCGGGGAGCTGTTTTTT
>TRBJ2-1|NA|TRBV11-2|NA
CASSPVNEQFF
TGTGCCAGCAGCCCCGTCAATGAGCAGTTCTTC
>TRBJ2-7|TRBD2|TRBV5-1|few
CASSLDSSGRASEQYF
TGCGCCAGCAGCTTGGATTCTAGCGGGAGGGCTAGTGAGCAGTACTTC
>TRBJ2-1|TRBD2|TRBV11-1|NA
CASSSRTSGRRGEQFF
TGTGCCAGCAGCTCCCGGACTAGCGGGAGAAGAGGTGAGCAGTTCTTC
>TRBJ2-7|TRBD1|TRBV23-1|few
CASSHLQGVHEQYF
TGCGCCAGCAGTCATCTCCAGGGGGTCCACGAGCAGTACTTC
>TRBJ1-4|TRBD1|TRBV6-5|NA
CASSSPGQGDEKLFF
TGTGCCAGCAGTTCTCCGGGACAGGGAGATGAAAAACTGTTTTTT
>TRBJ1-5|NA|TRBV7-8|NA
CASSLSGGEQPQHF
TGTGCCAGCAGCTTATCGGGGGGAGAGCAGCCCCAGCATTTT
>TRBJ1-1|TRBD1|TRBV2|NA
CASSAADRGAFF
TGTGCCAGCAGCGCCGCGGACAGGGGAGCTTTCTTT
>TRBJ2-7|TRBD1|TRBV4-2|once
CASQTGTGRSEQYF
TGTGCCAGCCAGACCGGGACAGGACGAAGCGAGCAGTACTTC
>TRBJ1-5|NA|TRBV10-1|NA
CASSEQNRGNQPQHF
TGCGCCAGCAGTGAGCAAAACAGGGGCAATCAGCCCCAGCATTTT
>TRBJ2-3|TRBD1|TRBV5-8|NA
CASIRDRHTDTQYF
TGTGCCAGCATCCGGGACAGGCACACAGATACGCAGTATTTT
>TRBJ2-3|TRBD2|TRBV6-5|NA
CASREGGPRTDTQYF
TGTGCCAGCAGGGAGGGAGGGCCTCGCACAGATACGCAGTATTTT
>TRBJ2-1|TRBD2|TRBV5-8|once
CASSSASGSYNEQFF
TGTGCCAGCAGCTCGGCTAGCGGATCGTACAATGAGCAGTTCTTC
>TRBJ2-5|NA|TRBV28|NA
CASSFGSSRQETQYF
TGTGCCAGCAGTTTCGGGAGCTCCCGCCAAGAGACCCAGTACTTC
>TRBJ2-1|TRBD2|TRBV3-1/TRBV3-2|NA
CASSQYPGGLAGPSSYNEQFF
TGTGCCAGCAGCCAATATCCGGGTGGACTAGCGGGACCGAGCTCCTACAATGAGCAGTTCTTC
>TRBJ2-5|TRBD2|TRBV19|NA
CASSTVAGETQYF
TGTGCCAGTAGTACCGTAGCGGGAGAGACCCAGTACTTC
>TRBJ1-6|NA|TRBV6-5|NA
CASSSRGGSPLHF
TGTGCCAGCAGTTCCAGGGGTGGTTCACCCCTCCACTTT
>TRBJ2-5|TRBD2|TRBV28|NA
CASSLGKGLVETQYF
TGTGCCAGCAGTTTGGGCAAAGGACTAGTAGAGACCCAGTACTTC
>TRBJ1-1|NA|TRBV6-4|few
CASSDGLNTEAFF
TGTGCCAGCAGTGATGGGCTCAACACTGAAGCTTTCTTT
>TRBJ1-2|NA|TRBV19|NA
CAGGTDHYGYTF
TGTGCAGGAGGGACTGATCACTATGGCTACACCTTC
>TRBJ2-3|TRBD1|TRBV11-2|once
CASSRGQGATGDTQYF
TGTGCCAGCAGCCGGGGACAGGGGGCCACGGGGGATACGCAGTATTTT
>TRBJ2-1|NA|TRBV29-1|NA
CSVGTGYSNNEQFF
TGCAGCGTTGGAACAGGGTATTCCAACAATGAGCAGTTCTTC
>TRBJ2-1|TRBD2|TRBV14|NA
CASSLSGRGSNEQFF
TGTGCCAGCAGCCTTAGCGGGAGGGGTAGCAATGAGCAGTTCTTC
>TRBJ1-1|TRBD1|TRBV5-6|NA
CASRQGKTEAFF
TGTGCCAGTAGACAGGGAAAGACTGAAGCTTTCTTT
>TRBJ1-6|NA|TRBV6-6|NA
CASSYLRDNSPLHF
TGTGCCAGCAGTTACTTACGGGATAATTCACCCCTCCACTTT
>TRBJ1-5|NA|TRBV19|once
CATQGPLNQPQHF
TGTGCCACTCAGGGGCCTCTCAATCAGCCCCAGCATTTT
>TRBJ2-7|NA|TRBV6-5|NA
CASSSGRLSSYEQYF
TGTGCCAGCAGTTCCGGGAGACTGAGCTCCTACGAGCAGTACTTC
>TRBJ2-3|NA|TRBV5-1|few
CASSLTGGGDTQYF
TGCGCCAGCAGCTTGACCGGGGGAGGAGATACGCAGTATTTT
>TRBJ2-7|TRBD2|TRBV7-2|NA
CASSLEAGTRAYEQYF
TGTGCCAGCAGCTTAGAGGCCGGGACTAGAGCCTACGAGCAGTACTTC
>TRBJ2-7|NA|TRBV4-2|NA
CASSQEWAERSSYEQYF
TGTGCCAGCAGCCAAGAATGGGCGGAGCGGTCCAGTTACGAGCAGTACTTC
>TRBJ2-2|TRBD2|TRBV29-1|once
CSVERAGTSGTGGELFF
TGCAGCGTTGAGAGGGCCGGGACTAGCGGGACAGGCGGGGAGCTGTTTTTT
>TRBJ1-3|TRBD1|TRBV3-1/TRBV3-2|NA
CASSPRGQGQFSGNTIYF
TGTGCCAGCTCCCCTCGGGGACAGGGACAGTTCTCTGGAAACACCATATATTTT
>TRBJ2-6|NA|TRBV6-5|NA
CASSYVIPTGANVLTF
TGTGCCAGCAGTTACGTAATCCCTACTGGGGCCAACGTCCTGACTTTC
>TRBJ1-5|NA|TRBV27|NA
CASSLSSGGNQPQHF
TGTGCCAGCAGTTTATCTTCAGGGGGCAATCAGCCCCAGCATTTT
>TRBJ2-5|NA|TRBV28|NA
CVTGRETQYF
TGTGTTACAGGACGGGAGACCCAGTACTTC
>TRBJ2-3|NA|TRBV10-3|NA
CAISESGGDRAQYF
TGTGCCATCAGTGAGTCAGGGGGGGACCGGGCGCAGTATTTT
>TRBJ2-2|NA|TRBV5-1|NA
CASSLSGGANTGELFF
TGCGCCAGCAGCTTGTCAGGAGGGGCCAACACCGGGGAGCTGTTTTTT
>TRBJ2-1|TRBD1|TRBV4-2|NA
CASSRDRTRGNEQFF
TGTGCCAGCAGCAGGGACAGGACGCGAGGGAATGAGCAGTTCTTC
>TRBJ2-1|TRBD2|TRBV2|few
CASKEAGGPYNEQFF
TGTGCCAGCAAGGAGGCGGGAGGGCCATACAATGAGCAGTTCTTC
>TRBJ1-1|TRBD1|TRBV7-9|NA
CASRAGTGSNTEAFF
TGTGCCAGCAGGGCTGGGACAGGTTCGAACACTGAAGCTTTCTTT
>TRBJ2-7|NA|TRBV5-1|NA
CAGRGGNLHEQYF
TGCGCCGGCAGAGGCGGGAATTTACACGAGCAGTACTTC
>TRBJ2-3|NA|TRBV5-6|NA
CASRGGDTQYF
TGTGCCAGTAGAGGGGGAGATACGCAGTATTTT
>TRBJ1-2|NA|TRBV5-4|once
CASSLEQGNYGYTF
TGTGCCAGCAGCTTGGAGCAGGGGAACTATGGCTACACCTTC
>TRBJ2-3|TRBD2|TRBV3-1/TRBV3-2|NA
CATRGLAGSDTQYF
TGTGCCACCCGGGGACTAGCGGGATCAGATACGCAGTATTTT
>TRBJ2-1|TRBD2|TRBV6-4|NA
CASSERIAGGPPHSYNEQFF
TGTGCCAGCAGTGAACGCATAGCGGGAGGGCCCCCTCACTCCTACAATGAGCAGTTCTTC
>TRBJ2-2|NA|TRBV7-3|NA
CASSIATGELFF
TGTGCCAGCAGCATAGCCACCGGGGAGCTGTTTTTT
>TRBJ2-3|NA|TRBV2|NA
CASSDRDTQYF
TGTGCCAGCAGTGATCGAGATACGCAGTATTTT